This T cell receptor (beta chain) is drawn from a study of blood T cell repertoires in COVID-19. Study in general: The United States, Italy and Spain supplied acute and convalescent COVID-19 samples. T cells, B-cell-depleted T cells, or PBMCs supplied cDNA or gDNA.

This CDR3 region has 16 residues. CDR1 is LNHDA and CDR2 is SQIVND in the germline V gene (reference sequence). V shed 3 bases and J shed 3 bases, with 16 bases lying between them. The table came from immunoSEQ multiplex PCR; TCRdb's copy has only in-frame clones and leaves some out. This sample yields fewer than 300,000 clones, of which about 89% are seen a single time; approximately 9.5% belongs to the top ten. Specimen: PBMCs or T cells enriched from blood (not recorded which). The receptor comes from a man aged 40-49 years who had recovered from COVID-19. V is TRBV19 and J is TRBJ2-3; no reliable D call. The CDR3 here is CASSMTAGRRTDTQYF. The CDR3 bases are TGTGCCAGTAGTATGACGGCAGGTCGTAGGACAGATACGCAGTATTTT.